This TCR beta chain was retrieved from a study of post-analysis software for immune sequencing data. Study overall: Clinical courses comprised relapsing-remitting, secondary progressive and progressive-relapsing multiple sclerosis. Study findings and constraints: TRBV5-6, TRBV5-1 and TRBV20-1 belonged to a set of a handful of TRBV segments that were more frequent in patients than controls. Strong same-batch co-clustering of samples appeared with F measure clustering. Controls' normalized Chao1 diversity significantly exceeded that of multiple sclerosis patients.

Sequencing libraries made from TCR beta cDNA carried unique molecular identifiers. One entry per CDR3 protein, called by TCRdb with MiXCR from the PCR reads. The sample includes 600,000 to 700,000 distinct CDR3 sequences, roughly three fifths seen only once; the top ten take about 11%. The CDR3 runs 15 residues. CDR1 LGHNA and CDR2 YNFKEQ come from the germline V gene. As regards this clonotype: Its target is unknown.

The clonotype was recovered from a girl aged 2 to 9 with multiple sclerosis. The chain links TRBV4-2 to TRBJ2-5; weak D call: TRBD1 (6 bases). The DNA end favors TRBJ2-7, so the J call may be wrong. Sequences were obtained from blood. DNA for the CDR3: TGTGCCAGCAGCCAAGGGTTGGGACAAAACTACGAGCAGTACTTC. Translation: CASSQGLGQNYEQYF.